The clone carrying this TCR beta chain was counted ten times or more. 5'RACE with 10-nucleotide random UMIs produced the cDNA. Each CDR3 protein is one row after TCRdb ran MiXCR on the 5' RACE reads. The sample lists more than 40,000 distinct CDR3 sequences; about 2% were seen once. The sample comes from a study of neurological immune-mediated disorders. Preparation of the unsorted libraries drew on 2 million PBMCs stored at -80 C. The length of the CDR3 is 16 residues. Trimming removed 4 bases from V and 1 base from J; junction bases left unmatched: 9. Germline lookup yields CDR1 SGHRS and CDR2 YFSETQ.

The TCR was taken from a woman aged 40 to 50 with multiple sclerosis. Source material: PBMCs. This rearrangement joins TRBV5-1 to TRBJ1-1; TRBD1 matches at 8 bases. The CDR3 nucleotides read TGCGCCAGCAGCCCGCTGGCCAGGGGGCCGAACACTGAAGCTTTCTTT. Amino acids: CASSPLARGPNTEAFF.